These T cell receptor beta chains were read from a single sample in a study of human T cells and chemical hapten exposure. TCRdb reprocessed the RACE reads via MiXCR and lists one record per CDR3 protein. The data show about 250,000 distinct CDR3 sequences, 7.5% to 9% seen once. This material consisted of whole blood, taken in connection with sensitization to the hapten diphenylcyclopropenone (DPC). The receptors were gathered from a man younger than 35 with alopecia areata. Some clones in this sample may be carry-over from other donors' samples. Each CDR3 is given with its conserved first and last residue. The D gene is left open where the match is weak. The size of a clone is reported for some rows only, either as once, few or many, or as a class for expanded clones.

size: few
D: .
V: TRBV12-3/TRBV12-4
J: TRBJ2-1
length: 14
DNA: TGTGCCAGCAGTTTACTGGGACTTAACAATGAGCAGTTCTTC
CDR3: CASSLLGLNNEQFF

size: .
D: TRBD1
V: TRBV27
J: TRBJ1-5
length: 16
DNA: TGTGCCAGCAGTTCCCGGGACAGCTTACCCATTTCTCCCCAGCATTTT
CDR3: CASSSRDSLPISPQHF

size: .
D: .
V: TRBV24-1
J: TRBJ2-3
length: 15
DNA: TGTGCCACCAGTGCCTTTTTCAGAAACACAGATACGCAGTATTTT
CDR3: CATSAFFRNTDTQYF

size: few
D: .
V: TRBV6-5
J: TRBJ2-5
length: 14
DNA: TGTGCCAGCAGTTACTCACCGTTTGTTGAGACCCAGTACTTC
CDR3: CASSYSPFVETQYF

size: few
D: .
V: TRBV11-1
J: TRBJ2-5
length: 17
DNA: TGTGCCAGCAGCCCATATTCAAGAACTCGAGCGGGCGAGACCCAGTACTTC
CDR3: CASSPYSRTRAGETQYF

size: few
D: .
V: TRBV4-2
J: TRBJ1-3
length: 16
DNA: TGTGCCAGCAGCCAAGGAGCACAAAGCTCTGGAAACACCATATATTTT
CDR3: CASSQGAQSSGNTIYF

size: .
D: TRBD1
V: TRBV6-6
J: TRBJ1-5
length: 15
DNA: TGTGCCAGCAGTTACCGGGGACAGATTAATCAGCCCCAGCATTTT
CDR3: CASSYRGQINQPQHF

size: many
D: .
V: TRBV15
J: TRBJ1-5
length: 18
DNA: TGTGCCACCAGCGGACCGGGACACCTGATTTATAGCAATCAGCCCCAGCATTTT
CDR3: CATSGPGHLIYSNQPQHF

size: .
D: .
V: TRBV7-6
J: TRBJ2-6
length: 18
DNA: TGTGCCAGCAGCCCAAGACCCCCCCGGGTCTCTGGGGCCAACGTCCTGACTTTC
CDR3: CASSPRPPRVSGANVLTF

size: many
D: .
V: TRBV14
J: TRBJ2-3
length: 12
DNA: TGTGCCAGCAGCCAAGACTCGGGTACGCAGTATTTT
CDR3: CASSQDSGTQYF

size: many
D: TRBD2
V: TRBV7-2
J: TRBJ2-3
length: 15
DNA: TGTGCCAGCAGGCCTGGACTAGGGAGCACGTATACGCAGTATTTT
CDR3: CASRPGLGSTYTQYF

size: many
D: .
V: TRBV11-2
J: TRBJ1-2
length: 17
DNA: TGTGCCAGCAGCTTAATACTGGGGGGAGTTGCTAACTATGGCTACACCTTC
CDR3: CASSLILGGVANYGYTF

size: few
D: .
V: TRBV6-5
J: TRBJ1-6
length: 13
DNA: TGTGCCAGCAGTTACTCGATCAATTCACCCCTCCACTTT
CDR3: CASSYSINSPLHF

size: few
D: .
V: TRBV29-1
J: TRBJ2-2
length: 15
DNA: TGCAGCGTTGGATCCCTAACCGCGAACACCGGGGAGCTGTTTTTT
CDR3: CSVGSLTANTGELFF

size: .
D: .
V: TRBV15
J: TRBJ2-3
length: 15
DNA: TGTGCCACCAGCAGATCTGCTGGACTCACAGATACGCAGTATTTT
CDR3: CATSRSAGLTDTQYF

size: .
D: .
V: TRBV20-1
J: TRBJ1-5
length: 12
DNA: TGCAGTGCTAGGCAGGGGCTTCAGCCCCAGCATTTT
CDR3: CSARQGLQPQHF

size: .
D: .
V: TRBV5-5
J: TRBJ1-5
length: 16
DNA: TGTGCCAGCAGCCAGAGCGGGGCAGCCGGCAATCAGCCCCAGCATTTT
CDR3: CASSQSGAAGNQPQHF

size: few
D: TRBD1
V: TRBV7-2
J: TRBJ1-2
length: 15
DNA: TGTGCCAGCAGCGTCCGACAGGGGGCTAACTATGGCTACACCTTC
CDR3: CASSVRQGANYGYTF

size: few
D: .
V: TRBV5-1
J: TRBJ2-1
length: 15
DNA: TGCGCCAGCAGCTCGCTGACTGACACATACAATGAGCAGTTCTTC
CDR3: CASSSLTDTYNEQFF

size: .
D: .
V: TRBV4-2
J: TRBJ2-2
length: 15
DNA: TGTGCCAGCAGGGGGACCAGCTGGCTCACCGGGGAGCTGTTTTTT
CDR3: CASRGTSWLTGELFF

size: many
D: .
V: TRBV4-3
J: TRBJ2-3
length: 15
DNA: TGCGCCAGCAGCCGGAAAGCGTTTGGCACAGATACGCAGTATTTT
CDR3: CASSRKAFGTDTQYF

size: many
D: TRBD1
V: TRBV7-9
J: TRBJ1-2
length: 14
DNA: TGTGCCAGCAGCTCAGACAGGGTTTTTTATGGCTACACCTTC
CDR3: CASSSDRVFYGYTF

size: .
D: .
V: TRBV21-1
J: TRBJ2-7
length: 16
DNA: TGTGCCAGCAGCAAAAAAGGGGCCCACTGCTCCTACGAGCAGTACTTC
CDR3: CASSKKGAHCSYEQYF

size: few
D: .
V: TRBV28
J: TRBJ1-5
length: 15
DNA: TGTGCCAGCAGTAACATCCTTTATAGCAATCAGCCCCAGCATTTT
CDR3: CASSNILYSNQPQHF

size: .
D: .
V: TRBV4-2
J: TRBJ2-7
length: 14
DNA: TGTGCCAGCAGCCAAGATCGGGTCCGTAGCGAGCAGTACTTC
CDR3: CASSQDRVRSEQYF

size: few
D: .
V: TRBV7-2
J: TRBJ2-3
length: 15
DNA: TGTGCCAGCAGCCTAGGGGGGCAGCCCGGAGATACGCAGTATTTT
CDR3: CASSLGGQPGDTQYF

size: .
D: .
V: TRBV9
J: TRBJ1-1
length: 15
DNA: TGTGCCAGCAGCGTAGATTTGGTAAAGAACACTGAAGCTTTCTTT
CDR3: CASSVDLVKNTEAFF

size: few
D: TRBD2
V: TRBV6-2/TRBV6-3
J: TRBJ2-2
length: 15
DNA: TGTGCCAGCAGTTCCAGCGGGGGACACACCGGGGAGCTGTTTTTT
CDR3: CASSSSGGHTGELFF

size: .
D: TRBD2
V: TRBV7-9
J: TRBJ2-3
length: 16
DNA: TGTGCCAGCAGCTTAGGACTAGCGGGGGTCACAGATACGCAGTATTTT
CDR3: CASSLGLAGVTDTQYF

size: many
D: .
V: TRBV4-1
J: TRBJ2-7
length: 15
DNA: TGCGCCAGCAGCCAAGCGAATAGCCCAGGCTACGAGCAGTACTTC
CDR3: CASSQANSPGYEQYF

size: many
D: TRBD1
V: TRBV6-2/TRBV6-3
J: TRBJ1-5
length: 14
DNA: TGTGCCAGCAATGACAGGGGGCGGAATCAGCCCCAGCATTTT
CDR3: CASNDRGRNQPQHF

size: .
D: .
V: TRBV7-2
J: TRBJ2-3
length: 12
DNA: TGTGCCAGCAGCCAGAGGGGGGGTACGCAGTATTTT
CDR3: CASSQRGGTQYF

size: .
D: TRBD2
V: TRBV2
J: TRBJ2-1
length: 16
DNA: TGTGCCAGCAGTGCGGGACTAGCGGTTACCTACAATGAGCAGTTCTTC
CDR3: CASSAGLAVTYNEQFF

size: .
D: TRBD1
V: TRBV6-2/TRBV6-3
J: TRBJ1-2
length: 15
DNA: TGTGCCAGCATTGATGACAGGGCCGGATACTATGGCTACACCTTC
CDR3: CASIDDRAGYYGYTF

size: few
D: TRBD2
V: TRBV2
J: TRBJ2-1
length: 15
DNA: TGTGCCAGCAGTGATGGGAGGGTTCGGCACAATGAGCAGTTCTTC
CDR3: CASSDGRVRHNEQFF

size: once
D: .
V: TRBV4-1
J: TRBJ1-6
length: 16
DNA: TGCGCCAGCGGGTCCACTTCCAGCTCCTATAATTCACCCCTCCACTTT
CDR3: CASGSTSSSYNSPLHF

size: few
D: TRBD1
V: TRBV20-1
J: TRBJ1-6
length: 15
DNA: TGCAGTGCGGATATAGGGACAGGCGATAATTCACCCCTCCACTTT
CDR3: CSADIGTGDNSPLHF

size: many
D: .
V: TRBV2
J: TRBJ1-4
length: 12
DNA: TGTGCCAGCCAAAAACGAGGCGAAAAACTGTTTTTT
CDR3: CASQKRGEKLFF

size: .
D: .
V: TRBV6-2/TRBV6-3
J: TRBJ2-2
length: 16
DNA: TGTGCCAGCAGTTACCCAACCGACAGTTTCACCGGGGAGCTGTTTTTT
CDR3: CASSYPTDSFTGELFF

size: .
D: .
V: TRBV4-3
J: TRBJ2-3
length: 18
DNA: TGCGCCAGCAGCCGCACAAGATCCGGAGAGGGTTTGGGAGATACGCAGTATTTT
CDR3: CASSRTRSGEGLGDTQYF

size: few
D: .
V: TRBV3-1
J: TRBJ2-6
length: 18
DNA: TGTGCCAGCAGCCAAGATTTCGGCGGAAACTCTGGGGCCAACGTCCTGACTTTC
CDR3: CASSQDFGGNSGANVLTF

size: few
D: .
V: TRBV27
J: TRBJ2-3
length: 17
DNA: TGTGCCAGCAGTTTCTGGGGTGAACTGGCTAGCACAGATACGCAGTATTTT
CDR3: CASSFWGELASTDTQYF

size: many
D: .
V: TRBV11-2
J: TRBJ1-4
length: 15
DNA: TGTGCCAGCAGCTTAGTAGCTGGGGGCGGTGAAAAACTGTTTTTT
CDR3: CASSLVAGGGEKLFF

size: many
D: .
V: TRBV7-2
J: TRBJ2-2
length: 14
DNA: TGTGCCAGCAGCTTGGTTACAGGGATCGGGGAGCTGTTTTTT
CDR3: CASSLVTGIGELFF

size: .
D: .
V: TRBV7-3
J: TRBJ1-6
length: 15
DNA: TGTGCCAGCAGCTTAACAGGGTCGCCTAATTCACCCCTCCACTTT
CDR3: CASSLTGSPNSPLHF

size: few
D: .
V: TRBV7-9
J: TRBJ1-1
length: 11
DNA: TGTGCGGGGGCCAGAAACACTGAAGCTTTCTTT
CDR3: CAGARNTEAFF

size: .
D: TRBD1
V: TRBV7-2
J: TRBJ1-6
length: 15
DNA: TGTGCCAGCAGCTTAGTCGGGACAGACAATTCACCCCTCCACTTT
CDR3: CASSLVGTDNSPLHF

size: few
D: .
V: TRBV4-3
J: TRBJ1-4
length: 17
DNA: TGCGCCAGCAGCCAGGGAAGACTCCAGGGGACTAATGAAAAACTGTTTTTT
CDR3: CASSQGRLQGTNEKLFF

size: many
D: .
V: TRBV5-1
J: TRBJ2-2
length: 15
DNA: TGCGCCAGCAGCTTGTACAGCGAAGGGAAATTTGAGCTGTTTTTT
CDR3: CASSLYSEGKFELFF

size: few
D: .
V: TRBV7-2
J: TRBJ2-2
length: 13
DNA: TGTGCCAGCAGCACGCGGGGAGACGGGGAGCTGTTTTTT
CDR3: CASSTRGDGELFF

size: .
D: TRBD1
V: TRBV20-1
J: TRBJ2-1
length: 13
DNA: TGCAGTGCTGCAGACAGGGGTGAAAATGAGCAGTTCTTC
CDR3: CSAADRGENEQFF

size: many
D: .
V: TRBV27
J: TRBJ1-1
length: 15
DNA: TGTGCCAGCATCCCACGGGCCGAGGGTGGTACTGAAGCTTTCTTT
CDR3: CASIPRAEGGTEAFF

size: .
D: .
V: TRBV7-2
J: TRBJ2-1
length: 15
DNA: TGTGCCAGCAGCACACAGTCTATCGAACATGGTGAGCAGTTCTTC
CDR3: CASSTQSIEHGEQFF

size: .
D: TRBD1
V: TRBV5-1
J: TRBJ2-7
length: 15
DNA: TGCGCCAGCAGCTCGACAGGGGTCCCTACCTACGAGCAGTACTTC
CDR3: CASSSTGVPTYEQYF

size: .
D: .
V: TRBV6-2/TRBV6-3
J: TRBJ1-6
length: 12
DNA: TGTGCCAGCAGCTTGGGCTCTTCACCCCTCCACTTT
CDR3: CASSLGSSPLHF

size: .
D: .
V: TRBV4-3
J: TRBJ1-5
length: 14
DNA: TGCGCCAGCAGCCAAGAACAGGGAGAGCAGCCCCAGCATTTT
CDR3: CASSQEQGEQPQHF

size: many
D: TRBD2
V: TRBV6-2/TRBV6-3
J: TRBJ2-7
length: 15
DNA: TGTGCCAGCAGTTACGGAGCGGGGGGGCCCTACGAGCAGTACTTC
CDR3: CASSYGAGGPYEQYF